This T cell receptor beta chain was captured by sequencing in a study of shared clonotypes between healthy human individuals (dated by TCRdb to 2020 to 2022). Context from the whole study: A couple of women and a few men aged 18 to 49 years were included in the cohort. To estimate repertoire size and how much clonotype sharing occurs between individuals, the study deeply sequenced the blood TCR repertoires of 5 or 6 healthy adults. Different laboratories and diverse techniques were used to prepare libraries and sequence TCR repertoires, to increase sequencing depth and limit assay-specific biases. Leukapheresis yielded between about 0.94 and 9.5 billion PBMCs per donor. For each donor, CD4 naive and CD4 memory were each run on three plates, CD8 naive on two plates, and CD8 memory on one plate. What the authors observed across the whole study: About 5% of naive CD4, 3.5% of naive CD8, roughly 2.4% of memory CD4, and roughly 0.4% of memory CD8 clonotypes were shared across four donors. Clonotypes shared by all four sorted-subset donors showed higher generation probabilities than non-shared clonotypes. Pairwise subsampling led to the expectation that sequencing depth would affect the degree of clonotype sharing among donors. Rarefaction of sorted-subset datasets indicated incomplete sequencing despite the large sequencing depth. The small number of donors limited the genetic and exposure-history diversity represented. Sampling was limited to blood, and TCR repertoires in tissue likely differ from TCR repertoires in blood. Larger estimated clonotype richness was generally found for naive subsets than for memory subsets.

As to this clone: No cognate antigen has been identified for it. No quality values exist for individual bases; no much larger clone is one base distant. Other DNA sequences in this sample translate to the same CDR3.

Using the deep immunoSEQ assay, TCR CDR3 regions were amplified from genomic DNA by multiplex PCR. Extracted genomic DNA from each cell subset was distributed evenly across all wells of several immunoSEQ 96-well plates, and each plate was treated as a replicate. For sorted subsets, roughly 200 ng of genomic DNA, equivalent to roughly 33,000 T cell genomes, went into each replicate PCR. Purified libraries were measured with a Qubit 3.0 fluorometer, size-checked on a Bioanalyzer 2100, and measured again with the KAPA Library Quantification kit. Each immunoSEQ 96-well plate was sequenced on its own single-read 150-cycle Illumina NextSeq 550 flow cell. The paper's data handling went like this. Because the immunoSEQ output held only junctional sequences and lacked quality scores, the filtering could not match the filtering applied to full-length reads. Sequences were annotated with PyIR, a Python wrapper for IgBLAST v1.9, and V/J genes and CDR3 were assigned using IMGT germline references. Any read was removed if the V/J assignment was weak (E-value above 1e-6), the CDR3 was missing, or the read contained stop codons, out-of-frame junctions, or ambiguous translated residues. V3J clonotypes were defined by identical inferred V gene, J gene, and CDR3 amino acid sequence. Percentage overlap between repertoires was calculated by dividing the number of shared unique clonotypes by the size of the smaller repertoire. Richness of each repertoire was evaluated using RTK rarefaction, the Chao1 estimator, and Recon v2.1 estimates of unobserved clonotypes. Generation probabilities were computed with OLGA for all TCRbeta clonotypes obtained by the gDNA method from several donors. The clones in this table, taken by TCRdb from immuneACCESS, are in-frame only. Not every clone is retained; where verified, under half of the shortfall comes from an unresolved V gene, and the cause of the rest is unknown. From that table come the V and J calls and clone size; the DNA was used to work out D and trimming. Recorded for this sample are roughly 2,000,000 clones; 90% to 95% of them occurred a single time. The ten top clones hold approximately 1.6% of the sample.

For the CD8 naive samples, CD45RO-negative cells were positively selected for CCR7, yielding a CD45RA+CCR7+ population from which TemRA cells were excluded. The donors were healthy, HIV-negative adults with no recently reported acute infections or vaccinations. Every donor was a Caucasian adult residing in Nashville, Tennessee, USA. After blood collection by leukapheresis, PBMCs were isolated using Ficoll-Histopaque density gradient centrifugation and then cryopreserved in the vapor phase of liquid nitrogen. Analytical flow cytometry was used to check the purity and quantity of each magnetically sorted T cell population. Each sorted fraction had its genomic DNA isolated and then quantified by UV absorbance on a Nanodrop 2000c. V and J are truncated by 3 bases and 7 bases respectively, leaving an intervening sequence of 7 bases. Including the terminal cysteine and phenylalanine, the CDR3 comprises 12 residues. The sequence is cut down to CDR3 DNA, 36 bases in frame from base 1. In the germline V gene (reference sequence), CDR1 corresponds to LNHDA and CDR2 to SQIVND.

This clonotype was obtained from a man younger than 30 in good health. Some clones in this sample may be carry-over from other donors' samples. The sequencing sample was made of naive CD8+ T cells from PBMCs. The sample's cell subset or site label is to be understood as: CD45RA+CCR7+. This receptor chain uses TRBV19 and TRBJ2-1; no D segment can be confidently identified. CDR3 loop: CASSIGGNEQFF. The DNA reads as follows: TGTGCCAGTAGTATTGGTGGGAATGAGCAGTTCTTC.